These 27 T cell receptor beta chains were all obtained from the same sample, sequenced in a study of cytomegalovirus exposure and HLA in healthy donors. 13 Jbeta primers and 60 Vbeta primers were used for the PCR. Assay: immunoSEQ multiplex PCR; the TCRdb copy retains only in-frame clones and omits some. The sample carries 150,000 or so clones, roughly 82% recorded once. Sequencing was carried out using PBMCs. These receptors were collected from a woman between 45 and 65 years old in good health and CMV-seropositive.

A single count supports this clone. The rearrangement uses TRBV6-1 and TRBJ2-1; D is possibly TRBD1 (5 bases). From germline, CDR1 is MNHNS and CDR2 SASEGT. V lost 7 bases and J 11 bases, leaving 15 bases between the germline ends. The CDR3 consists of 12 residues. CDR3 DNA: TGTGCCAGCATCTTGAACGTGGGGCAGCAGTTCTTC. It encodes CASILNVGQQFF.

About this clone itself: The junction differs from germline at one of its ends, possibly a read error. V is TRBV11-2 and J is TRBJ1-2; D is ambiguous. This CDR3 comprises 14 residues. Germline V gene lookup returns CDR1 SGHAT and CDR2 FQNNGV. This CDR3 reads CASSPFKSNYGCTF. CDR3 coding DNA: TGTGCCAGCAGCCCATTTAAGAGTAACTATGGCTGCACCTTC.

The gene calls are TRBV6-8 and TRBJ2-1, with 10 bases lining up with TRBD1. Germline CDR1 reads MNHGY; CDR2 reads SAAAGT. After removal of 2 bases from V and 5 bases from J, the junction contained 12 bases not matched to a gene. This CDR3 comprises 18 residues. CDR3 sequence reads: CASSYKVQPGTGDNEQFF. CDR3 DNA: TGTGCCAGCAGTTACAAGGTCCAGCCCGGGACAGGGGACAATGAGCAGTTCTTC.

This sequence joins TRBV18 and TRBJ2-5, with TRBD1 as a possible D gene (6 bases). The end of the DNA aligns better with TRBJ2-7, so the J call may be wrong. This CDR3 comprises 15 residues. Germline V lookup: CDR1 KGHSH, CDR2 LQKENI. DNA for the CDR3: TGTGCCAGCTCACCAACACAGGGTGGCACCTACGAGCAGTACTTC. Its translation is CASSPTQGGTYEQYF.

This clone was counted a single time. This chain connects TRBV29-1 to TRBJ1-5, with no clear D. The germline V gene has CDR1 SQVTM and CDR2 ANQGSEA. V was cut by 4 bases and J by 0 bases, with 7 bases left in between. The CDR3 consists of 13 residues. CDR3: CSVAQNSNQPQHF. In nucleotides, the CDR3 is TGCAGCGTTGCACAGAATAGCAATCAGCCCCAGCATTTT.

The CDR3 nucleotides read TGTGCCAGCAGCTTAAGACTAACGAACACCGGGGAGCTGTTTTTT. Its protein is CASSLRLTNTGELFF. The J gene is TRBJ2-2, the V gene TRBV7-9; a weak D match, TRBD2 (5 bases). The CDR3 length is 15 residues. Between the trimmed V and J ends, which lost 2 bases and 0 bases, there was a span of 7 bases. Germline-derived CDR1 and CDR2 are SEHNR and FQNEAQ (reference sequence).

V gene TRBV23-1 combines with J gene TRBJ1-1; possibly TRBD1 for D (5 bases). TRBV23-1 is an open reading frame, and its role is uncertain. The CDR3 covers 13 residues. Deletions cut 5 bases from V and 1 base from J, with 8 bases between. CDR3 region: CASSGGGNTEAFF. The CDR3 DNA reads TGCGCCAGCAGTGGGGGGGGGAACACTGAAGCTTTCTTT.

The chain is built from TRBV15 and TRBJ1-5; unclear D gene. Trimming pared 3 bases from V and 6 bases from J, leaving 18 bases between. This CDR3 has 16 residues. Per the germline V gene, CDR1 is LNHNV and CDR2 is YYDKDF (reference sequence). CDR3 region: CATSSAYGRASQPQHF. The CDR3 DNA follows: TGTGCCACCAGCAGCGCTTATGGGAGGGCAAGTCAGCCCCAGCATTTT.

The V call is TRBV19, the J call TRBJ1-4, with a tentative D call TRBD1 (6 bases). CDR1 and CDR2 (germline): LNHDA, SQIVND (reference sequence). V shed 9 bases and J shed 4 bases, with 12 bases lying between them. This CDR3 region has 13 residues. CDR3 region: CASTGQINEKLFF. CDR3 nucleotide sequence: TGTGCCAGCACCGGACAGATTAATGAAAAACTGTTTTTT.

The chain carries TRBV6-6 and TRBJ1-2; 8 nucleotides match TRBD1. Per the germline V gene, CDR1 is MNHNY and CDR2 is SVGAGI (reference sequence). J lost 14 bases, V lost 5 bases, and 7 bases had no gene match. This CDR3 comprises 11 residues. The CDR3 DNA is TGTGCCAGCAGTCCAGGACAGGGCGGGACCTTC. Its protein is CASSPGQGGTF.

The sample holds a few counts of this clone. The J gene is TRBJ1-6, the V gene TRBV10-3; the D gene is possibly TRBD1 (5 bases). Germline V lookup: CDR1 ENHRY, CDR2 SYGVKD. The CDR3 sequence is 14 residues long. Trimming pared 2 bases from V and 8 bases from J, leaving 10 bases between. CDR3 amino acids: CAISEQGLDSPLHF. The DNA for the CDR3 is TGTGCCATCAGTGAGCAGGGCCTTGATTCACCCCTCCACTTT.

The gene calls are TRBV2 and TRBJ1-2; D is ambiguous. The CDR3 extends over 10 amino acids. V was clipped by 10 bases and J by 8 bases, with 11 bases between them. CDR1 SNHLY and CDR2 FYNNEI come from the germline V gene. Here the CDR3 reads CATRVYGYTF. As DNA, the CDR3 is TGTGCCACCCGCGTCTACGGCTACACCTTC.

On this clone: A read error may account for a junction end that differs from germline. This chain uses TRBV7-9 with TRBJ1-2; 12 nucleotides align to TRBD1. Germline values: CDR1 SEHNR, CDR2 FQNEAQ (reference sequence). This CDR3 comprises 16 residues. In DNA form, the CDR3 reads TGTTCCAGCAGCTCAGACCCGGGACAGGGGGCTTATGGCTACACCTTC. Protein product: CSSSSDPGQGAYGYTF.

CDR3 DNA: TGTGCCAGCATAAGTAGAGCAGGGGGCGTCTACGAGCAGTACTTC. Protein: CASISRAGGVYEQYF. The V gene is TRBV6-1, the J gene TRBJ2-7; 8 bases align to TRBD1. The CDR3 contains 15 residues. The germline CDR1 and CDR2 sequences are MNHNS and SASEGT. J gave up 3 bases and V 7 bases, and 11 bases lay outside the gene matches.

V is TRBV10-2 and J is TRBJ2-7; TRBD1 agrees at 8 bases. Germline V gives CDR1 WSHSY, CDR2 SAAADI. CDR3 length: 17 residues. V was clipped by 2 bases and J by 0 bases; unmatched bases: 9. CDR3 bases: TGCGCCAGCAGTGAGCCGATACAGGGGGTCCCCTCCTACGAGCAGTACTTC. Residues: CASSEPIQGVPSYEQYF.

This clone came up once. V and J are TRBV4-3 and TRBJ2-3; possibly TRBD2 for D (8 bases). Germline assignment: CDR1 LGHNA and CDR2 YSLEER. V was pared by 3 bases and J by 2 bases, with 24 bases between. The CDR3 length is 19 residues. The CDR3 is CASSQDAGRGGQHTDTQYF. The CDR3 nucleotides are TGCGCCAGCAGCCAGGACGCCGGACGGGGGGGACAGCACACAGATACGCAGTATTTT.

V gene TRBV30 combines with J gene TRBJ1-1, with a tentative D call TRBD1 (6 bases). V lost 0 bases to trimming and J lost 0 bases, with 14 bases between them. The CDR3 consists of 16 residues. Germline CDR1 is GTSNPN and CDR2 is SVGIG (reference sequence). The CDR3 nucleotides read TGTGCCTGGAGTGTACGGGGGGGCCCCATGAACACTGAAGCTTTCTTT. It specifies CAWSVRGGPMNTEAFF.

This clone turned up a few times. The chain recombines TRBV12-5 with TRBJ1-1, with TRBD1 matching over 9 bases. The CDR3 is 16 residues long. Germline V lookup: CDR1 LGHNT, CDR2 FRNRAP. With V trimmed by 5 bases and J by 2 bases, 9 bases remained unmatched. Written as DNA, the CDR3 is TGTGCTAGTGGTAAGCCCGGGACAGGGCTCAACACTGAAGCTTTCTTT. Protein: CASGKPGTGLNTEAFF.

This clone was seen a few times. The chain carries TRBV7-9 and TRBJ2-3, with D possibly matching TRBD2 (5 bases). From germline, CDR1 is SEHNR and CDR2 FQNEAQ (reference sequence). The CDR3 contains 15 residues. V was clipped by 1 base and J by 5 bases, with 13 bases between them. This chain's CDR3 is CASSLVRAAGDTQYF. The DNA of the CDR3 is TGTGCCAGCAGCTTAGTGAGGGCGGCTGGAGATACGCAGTATTTT.

V usage is TRBV5-1 and J usage is TRBJ1-2; D perhaps matches TRBD1 (5 bases). Germline V gene sequence: CDR1 SGHRS, CDR2 YFSETQ. This CDR3 contains 12 residues. V shed 4 bases and J shed 8 bases, with 12 bases lying between them. As DNA, the CDR3 is TGCGCCAGCAGCCGGGGGGAAGGCGGCTACACCTTC. Translated, it gives CASSRGEGGYTF.

This clone was seen a single time. The chain employs TRBV2 and TRBJ2-7; 7 bases fit TRBD2. Germline loops: CDR1 SNHLY, CDR2 FYNNEI. The CDR3 consists of 13 residues. J was trimmed by 4 bases and V by 6 bases; bases with no gene match: 6. The chain's CDR3 is CASSRSGVYEQYF. The CDR3, as DNA: TGTGCCAGCAGCCGGAGCGGGGTGTACGAGCAGTACTTC.

V is TRBV10-3 and J is TRBJ2-1; D is unresolved. The CDR3 spans 17 residues. Between the trimmed V and J ends, which lost 3 bases and 1 base, there was a span of 16 bases. Germline V gene sequence: CDR1 ENHRY, CDR2 SYGVKD. The CDR3 sequence: CAISDMGAKLSYNEQFF. For the CDR3, the DNA is TGTGCCATCAGTGACATGGGCGCGAAGTTATCCTACAATGAGCAGTTCTTC.

The chain links TRBV29-1 to TRBJ2-7; D remains ambiguous. The V end was cut by 5 bases, the J end by 2 bases, with 13 bases between. The CDR3 contains 13 residues. The germline V gene has CDR1 SQVTM and CDR2 ANQGSEA. The CDR3 region is CSVRSLPPYEQYF. The CDR3 bases are TGCAGCGTTCGGTCGTTGCCCCCCTACGAGCAGTACTTC.

The chain recombines TRBV10-1 with TRBJ2-7, with a tentative D call TRBD1 (6 bases). The CDR3 runs 14 residues. Trimming removed 6 bases from V and 0 bases from J, with 12 bases in between. Germline V gene data show CDR1 as WNHNN and CDR2 as SYGVQD (reference sequence). CDR3 in DNA: TGCGCCAGCAGGGCACGACAGGTCTCCTACGAGCAGTACTTC. This codes for CASRARQVSYEQYF.

This rearrangement joins TRBV10-3 to TRBJ2-3; possible D gene TRBD2, 6 bases. This CDR3 is 15 amino acids long. Germline-derived CDR1 and CDR2 are ENHRY and SYGVKD. V was trimmed by 0 bases and J by 2 bases, leaving 9 bases between them. CDR3 bases: TGTGCCATCAGTGAGTCCGGGACTTACACAGATACGCAGTATTTT. Translated, it gives CAISESGTYTDTQYF.

The rearrangement links TRBV7-9 to TRBJ1-5, with D possibly TRBD1 on 5 matching bases. Trimming removed 4 bases from V and 4 bases from J, with 11 bases in between. Germline V gives CDR1 SEHNR, CDR2 FQNEAQ (reference sequence). The CDR3 sequence is 14 residues long. This chain's CDR3 is CASSSGGLNQPQHF. The DNA for the CDR3 is TGTGCCAGCAGCTCCGGGGGACTTAATCAGCCCCAGCATTTT.

The chain has TRBV14 and TRBJ2-7; 9 bases map to TRBD2. CDR1 is SGHDN, CDR2 FVKESK, per germline. The CDR3 extends over 16 amino acids. Trimming at V came to 4 bases and at J to 2 bases, leaving 9 bases not matched to a gene. The CDR3 coding sequence is TGTGCCAGCAGCCCCTCTAGCGGGGATCCTACCTACGAGCAGTACTTC. It is translated as CASSPSSGDPTYEQYF.